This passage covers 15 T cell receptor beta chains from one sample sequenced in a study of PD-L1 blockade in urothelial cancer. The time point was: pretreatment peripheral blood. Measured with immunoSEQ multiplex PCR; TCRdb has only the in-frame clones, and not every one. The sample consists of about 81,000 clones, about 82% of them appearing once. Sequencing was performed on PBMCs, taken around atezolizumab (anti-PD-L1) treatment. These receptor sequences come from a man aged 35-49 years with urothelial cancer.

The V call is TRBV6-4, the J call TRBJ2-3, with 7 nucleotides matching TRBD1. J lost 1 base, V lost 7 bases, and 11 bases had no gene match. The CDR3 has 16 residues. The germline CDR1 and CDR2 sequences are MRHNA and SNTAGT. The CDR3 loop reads CASTQGEFHCTDTQYF. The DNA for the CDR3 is TGTGCCAGCACCCAGGGGGAGTTTCATTGCACAGATACGCAGTATTTT.

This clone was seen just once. In DNA form, the CDR3 reads TGTGCCAGCAGTGATGGGGCCGAGTACAATGAGCAGTTCTTC. Amino acids: CASSDGAEYNEQFF. The rearrangement links TRBV2 to TRBJ2-1; D is perhaps TRBD1 (5 bases). The CDR3 totals 14 residues. The V end lost 3 bases, the J end lost 4 bases, and 10 bases lay between the germline ends. The germline V gene has CDR1 SNHLY and CDR2 FYNNEI.

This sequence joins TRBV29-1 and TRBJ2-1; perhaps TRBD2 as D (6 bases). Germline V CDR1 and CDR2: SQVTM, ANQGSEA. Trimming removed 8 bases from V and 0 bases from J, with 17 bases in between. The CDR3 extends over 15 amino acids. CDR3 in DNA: TGCAGCTCCGGGGATCGGGACTTCTCCTACAATGAGCAGTTCTTC. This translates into CSSGDRDFSYNEQFF.

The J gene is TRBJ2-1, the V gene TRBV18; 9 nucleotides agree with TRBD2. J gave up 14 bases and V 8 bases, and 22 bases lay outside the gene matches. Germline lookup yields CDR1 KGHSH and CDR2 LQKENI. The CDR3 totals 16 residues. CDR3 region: CASTPNKPSGMEGKFF. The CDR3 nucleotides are TGTGCCAGCACCCCGAACAAGCCTAGCGGGATGGAGGGGAAGTTCTTC.

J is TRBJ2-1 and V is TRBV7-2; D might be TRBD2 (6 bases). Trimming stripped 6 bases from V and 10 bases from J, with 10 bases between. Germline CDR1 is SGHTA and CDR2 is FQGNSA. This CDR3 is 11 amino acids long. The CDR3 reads CASRSGGEQFF. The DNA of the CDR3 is TGTGCCAGCAGGTCCGGAGGGGAGCAGTTCTTC. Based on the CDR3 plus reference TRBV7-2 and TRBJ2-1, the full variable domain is GAGVSQSPSNKVTEKGKDVELRCDPISGHTALYWYRQSLGQGLEFLIYFQGNSAPDKSGLPSDRFSAERTGGSVSTLTIQRTQQEDSAVYLCASRSGGEQFFGPGTRLTVL.

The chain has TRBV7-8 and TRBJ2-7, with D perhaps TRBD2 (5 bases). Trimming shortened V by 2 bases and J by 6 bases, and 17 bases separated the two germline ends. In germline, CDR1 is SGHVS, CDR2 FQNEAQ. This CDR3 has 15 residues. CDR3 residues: CASSLRTRARGEQYF. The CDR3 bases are TGTGCCAGCAGCTTACGTACTAGGGCCCGGGGCGAGCAGTACTTC.

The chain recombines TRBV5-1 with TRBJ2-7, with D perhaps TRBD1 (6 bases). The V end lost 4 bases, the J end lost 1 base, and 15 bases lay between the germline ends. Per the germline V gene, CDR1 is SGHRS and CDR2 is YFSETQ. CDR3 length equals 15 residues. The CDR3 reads CASSVDSPASYEQYF. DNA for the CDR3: TGCGCCAGCAGCGTGGACAGCCCGGCATCCTACGAGCAGTACTTC.

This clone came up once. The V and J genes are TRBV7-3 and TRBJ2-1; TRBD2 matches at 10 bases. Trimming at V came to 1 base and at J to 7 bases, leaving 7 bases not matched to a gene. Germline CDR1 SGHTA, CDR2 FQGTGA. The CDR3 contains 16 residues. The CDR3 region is CASSLNGAGGPNEQFF. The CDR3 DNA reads TGTGCCAGCAGCTTAAACGGAGCGGGAGGGCCGAATGAGCAGTTCTTC.

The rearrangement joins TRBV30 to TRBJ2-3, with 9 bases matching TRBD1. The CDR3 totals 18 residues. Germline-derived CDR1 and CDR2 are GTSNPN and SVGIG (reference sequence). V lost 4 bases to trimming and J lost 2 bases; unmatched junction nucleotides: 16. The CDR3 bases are TGTGCCTGGAAGGGGACAGGGCATTCTTTACCCCCCACAGATACGCAGTATTTT. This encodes CAWKGTGHSLPPTDTQYF.

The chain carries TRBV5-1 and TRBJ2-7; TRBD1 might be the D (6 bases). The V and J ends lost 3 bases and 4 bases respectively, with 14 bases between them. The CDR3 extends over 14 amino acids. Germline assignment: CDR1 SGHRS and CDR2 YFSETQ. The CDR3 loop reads CASSYSDRAYEQYF. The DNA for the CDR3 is TGCGCCAGCAGCTACTCGGACAGAGCGTACGAGCAGTACTTC.

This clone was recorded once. The CDR3 region is CASNIGLGRGELFF. DNA for the CDR3: TGTGCCAGCAACATCGGACTGGGCAGGGGGGAGCTGTTTTTT. V gene TRBV7-9 combines with J gene TRBJ2-2, with D possibly being TRBD2 (5 bases). Germline CDR1 is SEHNR and CDR2 is FQNEAQ (reference sequence). Between the trimmed V and J ends, which lost 7 bases and 8 bases, there was a span of 17 bases. CDR3 length: 14 amino acids.

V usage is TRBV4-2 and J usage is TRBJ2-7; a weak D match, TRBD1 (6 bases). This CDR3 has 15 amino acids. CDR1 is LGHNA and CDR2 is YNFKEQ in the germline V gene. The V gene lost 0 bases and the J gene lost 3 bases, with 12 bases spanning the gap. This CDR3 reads CASSQEGRQVYEQYF. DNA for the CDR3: TGTGCCAGCAGCCAAGAAGGACGACAGGTCTACGAGCAGTACTTC.

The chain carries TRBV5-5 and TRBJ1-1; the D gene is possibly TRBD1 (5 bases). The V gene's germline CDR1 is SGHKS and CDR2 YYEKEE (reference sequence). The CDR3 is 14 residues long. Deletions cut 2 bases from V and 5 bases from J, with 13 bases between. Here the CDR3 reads CASSLYSRVTEAFF. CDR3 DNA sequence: TGTGCCAGCAGCTTATATTCCAGGGTTACTGAAGCTTTCTTT.

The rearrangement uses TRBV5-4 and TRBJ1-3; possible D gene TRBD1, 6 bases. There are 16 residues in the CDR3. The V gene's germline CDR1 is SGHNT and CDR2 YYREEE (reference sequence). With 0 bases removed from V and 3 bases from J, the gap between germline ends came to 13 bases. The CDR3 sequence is CASSLGGGADGNTIYF. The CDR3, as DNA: TGTGCCAGCAGCTTGGGGGGGGGCGCGGATGGAAACACCATATATTTT.

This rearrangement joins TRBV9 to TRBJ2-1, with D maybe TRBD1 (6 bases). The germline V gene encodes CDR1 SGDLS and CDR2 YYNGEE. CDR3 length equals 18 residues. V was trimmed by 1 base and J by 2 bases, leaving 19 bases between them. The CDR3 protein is CASSVIAGPSGAYNEQFF. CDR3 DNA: TGTGCCAGCAGCGTAATTGCGGGCCCCTCAGGGGCCTACAATGAGCAGTTCTTC.